What follows are 22 T cell receptor beta chains derived from one specimen sequenced in a study of T cell responses to AZD1222 COVID-19 vaccine. Some clones are missing from TCRdb's copy, which holds only in-frame ones; the method was immunoSEQ multiplex PCR. The sample consists of 80,000 or so clones, roughly 85% of them appearing once. This specimen consisted of peripheral blood, obtained 28 days after the second AZD1222 dose. These TCRs come from an adult who received the AZD1222 COVID-19 vaccine.

The chain recombines TRBV7-9 with TRBJ1-1, with 7 bases identical to TRBD1. This CDR3 is 17 amino acids long. V trimming: 5 bases; J trimming: 0 bases; junction bases outside the gene matches: 12. The V gene's germline CDR1 is SEHNR and CDR2 FQNEAQ (reference sequence). Here the CDR3 reads CASSHRQLGQMNTEAFF. The CDR3 nucleotides are TGTGCCAGCAGCCATCGCCAGTTGGGACAGATGAACACTGAAGCTTTCTTT.

This clone was detected a few times. The chain has TRBV25-1 and TRBJ1-4; 12 nucleotides line up with TRBD1. This CDR3 comprises 16 residues. Germline V gene data show CDR1 as MGHDK and CDR2 as SYGVNS. V shed 10 bases, J shed 5 bases, and the junction held 11 bases outside the gene matches. CDR3 DNA: TGTGCCATTCCGGGACAGGGGGCGACCGTCAATGAAAAACTGTTTTTT. Amino acid sequence: CAIPGQGATVNEKLFF.

The chain is built from TRBV4-1 and TRBJ1-5; D uncertain. The V gene lost 1 base and the J gene lost 3 bases, with 13 bases spanning the gap. The CDR3 consists of 16 residues. Germline V gene data show CDR1 as MGHRA and CDR2 as YSYEKL. Written as DNA, the CDR3 is TGCGCCAGCAGCCAAGCTCAAGGCCAGTACAATCAGCCCCAGCATTTT. This encodes CASSQAQGQYNQPQHF.

The chain couples TRBV7-9 to TRBJ2-7; possible D gene TRBD2, 5 bases. CDR1 SEHNR and CDR2 FQNEAQ come from the germline V gene (reference sequence). There are 14 residues in the CDR3. V was shortened by 5 bases and J by 3 bases, with 14 bases between the two germline ends. Here the CDR3 reads CASSHRRSDYEQYF. The CDR3 DNA sequence: TGTGCCAGCAGCCATAGGAGGTCTGACTACGAGCAGTACTTC.

CDR3 sequence (DNA): TGTGCCACCAGCAGGGGTGGGTTTTACAATGAGCAGTTCTTC. Protein product: CATSRGGFYNEQFF. The gene calls are TRBV15 and TRBJ2-1; no clear D. The germline V and J ends were trimmed by 3 bases and 4 bases, with 10 bases remaining between them. The germline V gene encodes CDR1 LNHNV and CDR2 YYDKDF (reference sequence). This CDR3 comprises 14 residues.

This rearrangement joins TRBV6-2 or TRBV6-3 to TRBJ2-1; 10 nucleotides match TRBD2. The trim removed 4 bases at V and 4 bases at J, leaving 7 bases unmatched. Germline assignment: CDR1 MNHEY and CDR2 SVGEGT. The CDR3 sequence is 16 residues long. The CDR3 DNA sequence: TGTGCCAGCAGTTCGGGAAGCGGGGGGGCGTACAATGAGCAGTTCTTC. Protein product: CASSSGSGGAYNEQFF.

The chain has TRBV9 and TRBJ1-1; no reliable D call. Germline V gene lookup returns CDR1 SGDLS and CDR2 YYNGEE. Trimming removed 0 bases from V and 0 bases from J, with 3 bases in between. This CDR3 contains 13 residues. The CDR3 DNA reads TGTGCCAGCAGCGTAGACATGAACACTGAAGCTTTCTTT. This sequence encodes CASSVDMNTEAFF.

This chain uses TRBV6-5 with TRBJ1-1, with a possible D match to TRBD1 (5 bases). Germline assignment: CDR1 MNHEY and CDR2 SVGAGI. This CDR3 region has 12 residues. V was trimmed by 7 bases and J by 0 bases, leaving 6 bases between them. Written as DNA, the CDR3 is TGTGCCAGCAAGGACATGAACACTGAAGCTTTCTTT. This gives the protein CASKDMNTEAFF.

This chain links TRBV3-1 (or the pseudogene TRBV3-2) with TRBJ1-3; D is unclear. The V end was cut by 0 bases, the J end by 1 base, with 7 bases between. Germline CDR1 reads LGHDT; CDR2 reads YNNKEL (reference sequence). The CDR3 contains 15 residues. CDR3 amino acids: CASSQEWGSGNTIYF. The CDR3 nucleotides read TGTGCCAGCAGCCAAGAGTGGGGATCTGGAAACACCATATATTTT.

The gene calls are TRBV5-5 and TRBJ1-2; no reliable D call. V was cut by 2 bases and J by 0 bases, with 8 bases left in between. Per germline, CDR1 SGHKS and CDR2 YYEKEE (reference sequence). There are 14 residues in the CDR3. CDR3 in DNA: TGTGCCAGCAGCTTAGGATCCCCTAACTATGGCTACACCTTC. Residues: CASSLGSPNYGYTF.

The CDR3 DNA reads TGTGCCAGTAGTATAGCGGGCAGGGGGCCTATCCTCTATGGCTACACCTTC. Protein: CASSIAGRGPILYGYTF. The rearrangement joins TRBV19 to TRBJ1-2; 8 bases are shared with TRBD1. Germline V gene sequence: CDR1 LNHDA, CDR2 SQIVND (reference sequence). V shed 1 base and J 4 bases; nucleotides not matched to a gene: 11. This CDR3 has 17 amino acids.

This rearrangement joins TRBV11-1 to TRBJ2-5; perhaps TRBD2 as D (6 bases). Trimming removed 3 bases from V and 5 bases from J, with 19 bases in between. Germline V CDR1 and CDR2: SGHAT, FQDESV (reference sequence). The CDR3 loop spans 16 amino acids. The CDR3 DNA reads as TGTGCCAGCAGCTTCTGGGGGGTCGCAGGGCCGGAGACCCAGTACTTC. Translation gives CASSFWGVAGPETQYF.

The DNA of the CDR3 is TGTGCCAGCAGTTACGCGACAGGGAGCGGAAACACCATATATTTT. It yields the protein CASSYATGSGNTIYF. This sequence joins TRBV6-6 and TRBJ1-3, with TRBD1 identical over 7 bases. The CDR3 spans 15 residues. Per germline, CDR1 MNHNY and CDR2 SVGAGI (reference sequence). Unmatched junction bases numbered 5, after V lost 2 bases and J lost 4 bases.

The CDR3 protein is CASSDGRGQPQHF. CDR3 in DNA: TGTGCCAGCAGTGATGGCAGGGGGCAGCCCCAGCATTTT. The chain uses TRBV2 and TRBJ1-5; 7 positions match TRBD1. Trimming cost V 3 bases and J 7 bases; bases outside gene matches: 3. The length of the CDR3 is 13 residues. From germline, CDR1 is SNHLY and CDR2 FYNNEI. The entire variable domain, with the rest obtained from reference TRBV2 and TRBJ1-5, is as follows: EPEVTQTPSHQVTQMGQEVILRCVPISNHLYFYWYRQILGQKVEFLVSFYNNEISEKSEIFDDQFSVERPDGSNFTLKIRSTKLEDSAMYFCASSDGRGQPQHFGDGTRLSIL.

The V gene is TRBV25-1, the J gene TRBJ1-4, with TRBD1 as a possible D gene (6 bases). Per germline, CDR1 MGHDK and CDR2 SYGVNS. This CDR3 contains 15 residues. With 6 bases removed from V and 6 bases from J, the gap between germline ends came to 17 bases. The CDR3 here is CASRETGLRDEKLFF. For the CDR3, the DNA is TGTGCCAGCAGAGAAACAGGGTTAAGGGATGAAAAACTGTTTTTT.

The chain is built from TRBV29-1 and TRBJ2-1; 7 bases align to TRBD1. V lost 6 bases to trimming and J lost 6 bases; unmatched junction nucleotides: 11. This CDR3 spans 14 amino acids. Germline V gene sequence: CDR1 SQVTM, CDR2 ANQGSEA. CDR3: CSVSLNRGINEQFF. CDR3 bases: TGCAGCGTATCCTTGAACAGGGGCATCAATGAGCAGTTCTTC.

The chain has TRBV28 and TRBJ2-1; no firm D call. Looked up from germline, CDR1 is MDHEN and CDR2 is SYDVKM. The V end lost 10 bases, the J end lost 6 bases, and 19 bases lay between the germline ends. The CDR3 is made up of 14 amino acids. DNA of the CDR3: TGTGCCACCACGCCTCATGGTAGGGCCAATGAGCAGTTCTTC. Translation gives CATTPHGRANEQFF.

This clone was observed a single time. The chain links TRBV19 to TRBJ1-1, with D uncertain. Germline loops: CDR1 LNHDA, CDR2 SQIVND (reference sequence). The CDR3 runs 12 residues. Trimming left V 4 bases short and J 0 bases short, with 3 bases between. Here the CDR3 DNA reads TGTGCCAGTAGTAAGGTGAACACTGAAGCTTTCTTT. This sequence encodes CASSKVNTEAFF.

The V gene is TRBV6-1, the J gene TRBJ1-6, with TRBD1 identical over 10 bases. Looked up from germline, CDR1 is MNHNS and CDR2 is SASEGT. This CDR3 contains 15 residues. V was clipped by 2 bases and J by 9 bases; unmatched bases: 4. The CDR3 sequence: CASSELTGGGSPLHF. The CDR3 nucleotides read TGTGCCAGCAGTGAACTGACAGGGGGCGGTTCACCCCTCCACTTT.

V gene TRBV28 combines with J gene TRBJ1-5; D remains ambiguous. V lost 1 base and J lost 6, with 13 bases in between. The germline CDR1 and CDR2 sequences are MDHEN and SYDVKM. CDR3 length: 15 residues. CDR3 amino acids: CASSLSPAFSQPQHF. The DNA for the CDR3 is TGTGCCAGCAGTTTATCCCCCGCCTTCAGTCAGCCCCAGCATTTT.

The genes are TRBV7-9 and TRBJ2-5, with 7 bases aligning to TRBD2. Germline assignment: CDR1 SEHNR and CDR2 FQNEAQ (reference sequence). Trimming cost V 2 bases and J 5 bases; bases outside gene matches: 11. The CDR3 length is 16 residues. Here the CDR3 DNA reads TGTGCCAGCAGCTTAAGTCCGGGCGGGGGTCTGGAGACCCAGTACTTC. Translated: CASSLSPGGGLETQYF.

The chain combines TRBV6-5 with TRBJ1-1; D is uncertain. The germline gives CDR1 MNHEY, CDR2 SVGAGI. This CDR3 spans 14 amino acids. V shed 5 bases and J shed 5 bases, with 15 bases lying between them. CDR3 DNA: TGTGCCAGCAGTCCGCCCCGCGGGGAGACTGAAGCTTTCTTT. Translated, it gives CASSPPRGETEAFF.